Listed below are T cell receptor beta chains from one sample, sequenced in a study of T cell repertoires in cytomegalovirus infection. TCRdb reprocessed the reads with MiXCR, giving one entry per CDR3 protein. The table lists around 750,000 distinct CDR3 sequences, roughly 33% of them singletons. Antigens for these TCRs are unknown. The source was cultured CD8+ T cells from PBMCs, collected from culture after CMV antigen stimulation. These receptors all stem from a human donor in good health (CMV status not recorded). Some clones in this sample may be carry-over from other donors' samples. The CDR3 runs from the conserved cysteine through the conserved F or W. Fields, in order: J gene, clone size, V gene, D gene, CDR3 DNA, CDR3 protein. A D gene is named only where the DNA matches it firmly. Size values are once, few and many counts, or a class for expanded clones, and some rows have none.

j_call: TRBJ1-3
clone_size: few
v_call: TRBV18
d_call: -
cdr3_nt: TGTGCCAGCTCCCCCTCCGGGACATCAGAGTTTGGCACCATATATTTT
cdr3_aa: CASSPSGTSEFGTIYF

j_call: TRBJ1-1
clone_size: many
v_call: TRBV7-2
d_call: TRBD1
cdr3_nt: TGTGCCAGCAGCTTAGCGGACAGGTTGAACACTGAAGCTTTCTTT
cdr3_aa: CASSLADRLNTEAFF

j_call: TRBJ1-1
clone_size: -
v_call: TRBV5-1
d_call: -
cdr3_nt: TGCGCCAGCAGCTTGGTGTTCACGGGGAACACTGAAGCTTTCTTT
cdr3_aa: CASSLVFTGNTEAFF

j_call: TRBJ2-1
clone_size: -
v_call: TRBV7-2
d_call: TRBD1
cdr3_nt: TGTGCCAGCAGCTACGGGACAGGGGAAGGCAATGAGCAGTTCTTC
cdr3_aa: CASSYGTGEGNEQFF

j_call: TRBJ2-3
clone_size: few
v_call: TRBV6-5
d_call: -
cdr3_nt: TGTGCCAGCAGTTACGGGGATTCTAGCACAGATACGCAGTATTTT
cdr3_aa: CASSYGDSSTDTQYF

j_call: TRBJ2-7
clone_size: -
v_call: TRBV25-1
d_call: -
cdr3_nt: TGTGCCAGCAGTGAACCAGGACGCCACGAGCAGTACTTC
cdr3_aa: CASSEPGRHEQYF

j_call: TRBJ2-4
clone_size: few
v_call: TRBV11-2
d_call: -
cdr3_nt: TGTGCCAGCAGCGCGGGTAGGAACGGCATTCAGTACTTC
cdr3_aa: CASSAGRNGIQYF

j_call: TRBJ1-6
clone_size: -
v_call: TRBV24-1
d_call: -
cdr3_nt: TGTGCCACCATGGGAGTCGGTTCACCCCTCCACTTT
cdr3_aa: CATMGVGSPLHF

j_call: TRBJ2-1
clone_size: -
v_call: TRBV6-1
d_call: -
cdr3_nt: TGTGCCAGCAGTGAAGCGGGCTTCGACCCTTACAATGAGCAGTTCTTC
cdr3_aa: CASSEAGFDPYNEQFF

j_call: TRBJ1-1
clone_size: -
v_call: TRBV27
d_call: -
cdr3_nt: TGTGCCAGCAGTTTAGGCGACACCGCTGAAGCTTTCTTT
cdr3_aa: CASSLGDTAEAFF

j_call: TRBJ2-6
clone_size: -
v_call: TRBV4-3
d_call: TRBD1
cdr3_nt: TGCGCCAGCAGCCTAACTAGACAGGGGCCCCTCTCTGGGGCCAACGTCCTGACTTTC
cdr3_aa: CASSLTRQGPLSGANVLTF

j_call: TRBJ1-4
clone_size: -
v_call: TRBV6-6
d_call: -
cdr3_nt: TGTGCCAGCAGTTACGGCCCGGGAAGGTCGACTAATGAAAAACTGTTTTTT
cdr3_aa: CASSYGPGRSTNEKLFF

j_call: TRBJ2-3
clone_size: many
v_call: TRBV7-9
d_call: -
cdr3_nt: TGTGCCAGCAGCTTAGCCCTCCGGGACACCAGCACAGATACGCAGTATTTT
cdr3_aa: CASSLALRDTSTDTQYF

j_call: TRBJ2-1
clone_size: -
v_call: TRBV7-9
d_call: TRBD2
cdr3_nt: TGTGCCAGCAGCTTAGATGCTAGCGGGGGGCCGTGGGGAAATGAGCAGTTCTTC
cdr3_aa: CASSLDASGGPWGNEQFF

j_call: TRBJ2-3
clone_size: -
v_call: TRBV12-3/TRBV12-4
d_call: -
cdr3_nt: TGTGCCAGCAGGGAGGGCGGGCTAGCAACAGATACGCAGTATTTT
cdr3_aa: CASREGGLATDTQYF

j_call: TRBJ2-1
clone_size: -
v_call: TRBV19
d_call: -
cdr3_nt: TGTGCCAGTAGTGCCGGAAAAGGGGGTGAGCAGTTCTTC
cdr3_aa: CASSAGKGGEQFF

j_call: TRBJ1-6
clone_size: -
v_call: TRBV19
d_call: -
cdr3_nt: TGTGCCAGTATCGGACAGAATTATAATTCACCCCTCCACTTT
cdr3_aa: CASIGQNYNSPLHF

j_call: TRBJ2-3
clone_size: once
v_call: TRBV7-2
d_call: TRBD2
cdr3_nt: TGTGCCAGCAGCTTTATAACGGGGGGGCCCGCAGATACGCAGTATTTT
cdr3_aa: CASSFITGGPADTQYF

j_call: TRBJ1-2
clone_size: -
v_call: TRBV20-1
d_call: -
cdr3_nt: TGCAGTGCTGACGCGGGGGAATATGGCTACACCTTC
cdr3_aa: CSADAGEYGYTF

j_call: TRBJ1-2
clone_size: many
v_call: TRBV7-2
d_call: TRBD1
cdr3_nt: TGTGCCAGCAGCTTAGGGACAGGGATATGGGATGGCTACACCTTC
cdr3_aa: CASSLGTGIWDGYTF

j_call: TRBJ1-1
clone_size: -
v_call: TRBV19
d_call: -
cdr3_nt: TGTGCCAGTATGGTGGGTAGGGCTGAAGCTTTCTTT
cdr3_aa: CASMVGRAEAFF

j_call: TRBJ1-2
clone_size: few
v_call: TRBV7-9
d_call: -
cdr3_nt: TGTGCCAGCAGCCATCCCGGGCAGGGATTGGCTAACTATGGCTACACCTTC
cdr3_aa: CASSHPGQGLANYGYTF

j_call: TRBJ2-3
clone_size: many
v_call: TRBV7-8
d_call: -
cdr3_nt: TGTGCCAGCAGCTCGGACCCGACGGTGGATACGCAGTATTTT
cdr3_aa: CASSSDPTVDTQYF

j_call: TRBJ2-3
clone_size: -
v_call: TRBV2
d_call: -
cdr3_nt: TGTGCCAGCAGGGACGCTTCCTCCGGCACAGATACGCAGTATTTT
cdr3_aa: CASRDASSGTDTQYF

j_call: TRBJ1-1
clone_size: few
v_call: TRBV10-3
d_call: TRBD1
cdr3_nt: TGTGCCATCACAGGGGGATCTAACACTGAAGCTTTCTTT
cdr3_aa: CAITGGSNTEAFF

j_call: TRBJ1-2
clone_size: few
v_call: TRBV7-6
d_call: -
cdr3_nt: TGTGCCAGCAGCTCTACCGGGGACGGCTACACCTTC
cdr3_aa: CASSSTGDGYTF

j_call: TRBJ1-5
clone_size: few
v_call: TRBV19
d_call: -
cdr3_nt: TGTGCCAGTAGTATCAAAGGGAGGGGAAATCAGCCCCAGCATTTT
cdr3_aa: CASSIKGRGNQPQHF

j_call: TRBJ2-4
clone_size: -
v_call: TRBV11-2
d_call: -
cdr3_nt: TGTGCCAGCAGCACGAGGGCGCCCGGAGTCAAAAACATTCAGTACTTC
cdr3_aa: CASSTRAPGVKNIQYF

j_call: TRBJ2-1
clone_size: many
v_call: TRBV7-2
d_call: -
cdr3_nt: TGTGCCAGCAGCTTAGTTACGAGCGCTGAGCAGTTCTTC
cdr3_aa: CASSLVTSAEQFF

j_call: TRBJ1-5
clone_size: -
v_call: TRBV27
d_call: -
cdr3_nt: TGTGCCAGCAGTTTAACAGGCCCCAGGGGCAATCAGCCCCAGCATTTT
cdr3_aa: CASSLTGPRGNQPQHF

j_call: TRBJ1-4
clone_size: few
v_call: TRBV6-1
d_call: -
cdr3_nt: TGTGCCAGCACAATTACAAAGGGATTGGAAAAACTGTTTTTT
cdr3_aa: CASTITKGLEKLFF

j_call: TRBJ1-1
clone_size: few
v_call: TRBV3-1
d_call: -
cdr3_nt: TGTGCCAGCAGCCTCGAGGGGACCCCTACTGAAGCTTTCTTT
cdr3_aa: CASSLEGTPTEAFF

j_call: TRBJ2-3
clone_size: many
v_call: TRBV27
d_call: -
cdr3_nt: TGTGCCAGCAGTTTAGGGGGCCGCACAGATACGCAGTATTTT
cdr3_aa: CASSLGGRTDTQYF

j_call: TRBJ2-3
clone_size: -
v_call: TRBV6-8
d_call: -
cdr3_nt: TGTGCCAGCAGTTGGACCGTGGGGAGGGGGGCGGAAGCGTTCGCGGACACAGATACGCAGTATTTT
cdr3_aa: CASSWTVGRGAEAFADTDTQYF

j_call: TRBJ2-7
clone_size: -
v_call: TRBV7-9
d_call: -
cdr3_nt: TGTGCCAGCAGCTTAGACGTCAGGTCCCGGGGAGAGCAGTACTTC
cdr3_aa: CASSLDVRSRGEQYF

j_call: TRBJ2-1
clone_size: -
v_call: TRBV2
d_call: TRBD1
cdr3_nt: TGTGCCAGCGAGATTGGGACAGTTTACAATGAGCAGTTCTTC
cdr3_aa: CASEIGTVYNEQFF

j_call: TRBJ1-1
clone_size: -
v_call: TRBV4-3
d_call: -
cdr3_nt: TGCGCCAGCAGCCAAGGGCTTGGCAGAGTGAACACTGAAGCTTTCTTT
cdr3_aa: CASSQGLGRVNTEAFF

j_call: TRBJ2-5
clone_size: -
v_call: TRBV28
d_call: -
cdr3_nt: TGTGCCACCTCCGGGGGGCTGGGGTGGGAGACCCAGTACTTC
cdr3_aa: CATSGGLGWETQYF

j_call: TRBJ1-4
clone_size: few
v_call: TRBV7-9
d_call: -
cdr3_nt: TGTGCCAGCAGCCCCGGGGGGATAGAAAAACTGTTTTTT
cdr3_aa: CASSPGGIEKLFF

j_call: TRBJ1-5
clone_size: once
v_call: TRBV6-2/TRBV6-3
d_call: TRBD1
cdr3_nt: TGTGCCAGCAGTTCGTTCGAATCGGACAGGCGCAATCAGCCCCAGCATTTT
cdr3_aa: CASSSFESDRRNQPQHF

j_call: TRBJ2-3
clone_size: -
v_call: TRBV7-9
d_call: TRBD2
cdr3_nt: TGTGCCAGCAGTCCTTGGGAGGGAACGAAAGATACGCAGTATTTT
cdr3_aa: CASSPWEGTKDTQYF

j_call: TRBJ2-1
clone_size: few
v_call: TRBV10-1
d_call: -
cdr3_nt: TGCGCCAGCAGTGATCTCCCCCTACCCAGCGATGAGCAGTTCTTC
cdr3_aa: CASSDLPLPSDEQFF

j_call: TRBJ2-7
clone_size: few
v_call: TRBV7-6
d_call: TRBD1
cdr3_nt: TGTGCCAGCAGCTTGGCGGACAGGGTCGGGTACGAGCAGTACTTC
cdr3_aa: CASSLADRVGYEQYF

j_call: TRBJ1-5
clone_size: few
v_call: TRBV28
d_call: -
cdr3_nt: TGTGCCAGCAGTTTAATCTACCTGGGGCAGTTCAATCAGCCCCAGCATTTT
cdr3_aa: CASSLIYLGQFNQPQHF

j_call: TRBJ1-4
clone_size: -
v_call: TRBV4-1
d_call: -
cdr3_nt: TGTGCCAGCAGCCAAGGAGGATTGACCATGGGTGAAAAACTGTTTTTT
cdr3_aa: CASSQGGLTMGEKLFF

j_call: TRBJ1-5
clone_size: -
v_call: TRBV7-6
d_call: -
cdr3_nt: TGTGCCAGCAGCCCCTCTGTCGGGGAAGATCAGCCCCAGCATTTT
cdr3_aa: CASSPSVGEDQPQHF

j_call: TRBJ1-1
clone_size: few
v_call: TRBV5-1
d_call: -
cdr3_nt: TGCGCCAGCAGCCTAAACAGGAATGAAGCTTTCTTT
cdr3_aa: CASSLNRNEAFF

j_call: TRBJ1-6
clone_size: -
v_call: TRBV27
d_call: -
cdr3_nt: TGTGCCAGCAGCCCTCCGGGACCCTATTCACCCCTCCACTTT
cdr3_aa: CASSPPGPYSPLHF

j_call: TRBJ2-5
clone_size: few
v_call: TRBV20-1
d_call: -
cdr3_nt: TGCAGTGCAAATCGTTACCGGGGTGGGCAAGAGACCCAGTACTTC
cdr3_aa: CSANRYRGGQETQYF

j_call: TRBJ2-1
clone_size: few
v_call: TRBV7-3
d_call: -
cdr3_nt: TGTGCCAGCAGCTTAAGGGGCGGGGCCGACTTCTTCAGCTCCTACAATGAGCAGTTCTTC
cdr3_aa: CASSLRGGADFFSSYNEQFF

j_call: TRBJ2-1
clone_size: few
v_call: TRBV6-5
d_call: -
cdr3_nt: TGTGCCAGCAGTTACTTCAGGGGTGATGAGCAGTTCTTC
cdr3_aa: CASSYFRGDEQFF

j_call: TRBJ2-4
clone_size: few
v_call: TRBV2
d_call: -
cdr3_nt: TGTGCCAGCAGAGAGGGACGGCTAGCCAAAAACATTCAGTACTTC
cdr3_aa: CASREGRLAKNIQYF